This T cell receptor beta chain is from a study of T-cell reconstitution after alpha-beta-depleted transplantation in children. This CDR3 comprises 17 residues. Germline V gives CDR1 KGHDR, CDR2 SFDVKD. V dropped 4 bases and J dropped 4 bases, with 19 bases sitting between them. A TCRbeta library incorporating unique molecular identifiers was prepared. TCRdb used MiXCR to reprocess the PCR reads, holding one entry per CDR3 protein. The sample holds 500,000 to 650,000 distinct CDR3 sequences, approximately 12% seen once. The chain couples TRBV24-1 to TRBJ2-1; D gene unclear. The sample consisted of PBMCs, mostly from graft donor cells, taken 360 days after TCRalphabeta/CD19-depleted stem cell transplant. This clonotype originated in a male patient aged 5 to 17 who had a stem cell transplant for acute myeloid leukemia, so the T cells may come from the graft donor. This CDR3 is CATSETSRSPRYNEQFF. Written as DNA, the CDR3 is TGTGCCACCAGTGAAACGTCTAGGTCCCCTCGGTACAATGAGCAGTTCTTC.